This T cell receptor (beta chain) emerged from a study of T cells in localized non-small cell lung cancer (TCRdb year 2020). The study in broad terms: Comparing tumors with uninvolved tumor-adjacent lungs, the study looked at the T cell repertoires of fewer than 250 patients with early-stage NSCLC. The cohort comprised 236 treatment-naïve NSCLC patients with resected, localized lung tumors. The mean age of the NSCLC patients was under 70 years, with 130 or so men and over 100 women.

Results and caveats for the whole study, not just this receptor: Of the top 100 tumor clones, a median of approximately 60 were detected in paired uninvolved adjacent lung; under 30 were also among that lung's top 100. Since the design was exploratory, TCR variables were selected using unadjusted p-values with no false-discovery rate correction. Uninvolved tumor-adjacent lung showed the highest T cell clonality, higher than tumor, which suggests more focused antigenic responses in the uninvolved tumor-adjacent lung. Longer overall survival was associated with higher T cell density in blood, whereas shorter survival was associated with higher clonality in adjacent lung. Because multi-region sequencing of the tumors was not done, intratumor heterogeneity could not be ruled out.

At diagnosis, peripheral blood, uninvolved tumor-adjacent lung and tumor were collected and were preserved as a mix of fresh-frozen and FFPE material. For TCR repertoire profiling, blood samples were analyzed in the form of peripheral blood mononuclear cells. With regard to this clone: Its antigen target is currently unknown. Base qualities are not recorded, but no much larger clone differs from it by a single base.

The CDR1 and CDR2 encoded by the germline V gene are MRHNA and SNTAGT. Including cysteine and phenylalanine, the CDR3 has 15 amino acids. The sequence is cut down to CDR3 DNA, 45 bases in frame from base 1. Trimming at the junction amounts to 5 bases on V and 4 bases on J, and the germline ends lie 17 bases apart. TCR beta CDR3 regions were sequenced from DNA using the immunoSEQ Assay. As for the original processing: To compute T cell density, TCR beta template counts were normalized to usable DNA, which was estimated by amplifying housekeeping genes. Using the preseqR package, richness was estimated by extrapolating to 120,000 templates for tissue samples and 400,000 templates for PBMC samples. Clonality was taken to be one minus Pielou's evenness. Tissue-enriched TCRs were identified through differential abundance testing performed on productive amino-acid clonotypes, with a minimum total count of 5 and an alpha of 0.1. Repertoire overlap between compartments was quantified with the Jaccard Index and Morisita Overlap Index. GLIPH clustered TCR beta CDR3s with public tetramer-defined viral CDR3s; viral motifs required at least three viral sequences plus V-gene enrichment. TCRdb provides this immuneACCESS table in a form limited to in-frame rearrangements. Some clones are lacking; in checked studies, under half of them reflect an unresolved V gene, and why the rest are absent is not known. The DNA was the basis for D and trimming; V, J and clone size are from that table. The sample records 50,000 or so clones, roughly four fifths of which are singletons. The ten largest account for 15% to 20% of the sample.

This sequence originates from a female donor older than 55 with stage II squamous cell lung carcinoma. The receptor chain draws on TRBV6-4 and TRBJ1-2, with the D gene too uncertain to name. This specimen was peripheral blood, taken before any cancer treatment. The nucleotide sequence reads TGTGCCAGCAGTCCCGACATCGGGAGTTTCTATGGCTACACCTTC. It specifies CASSPDIGSFYGYTF.